What follows describes a single TCR beta chain. The antigen this receptor binds is unknown. No base qualities exist here, and no much larger clone lies one base off it. The data originate from a study of shared clonotypes between healthy human individuals (TCRdb year 2020). Describing the broader study: A couple of women and a few men aged 18 to 49 years were included in the cohort. Blood TCR repertoires of about 5 healthy adults were deeply sequenced to estimate repertoire size and the extent of clonotype sharing between individuals. For each donor, CD4 naive and CD4 memory were each run on three plates, CD8 naive on two plates, and CD8 memory on one plate. To increase sequencing depth and limit assay-specific biases, TCR repertoire library preparation and sequencing were carried out by different laboratories using diverse techniques. Per donor, leukapheresis produced somewhere between about 0.9 and 9 billion PBMCs.

The donors were healthy, HIV-negative adults who had no recently reported acute infections or vaccinations. Only Caucasian adults living in Nashville, Tennessee, USA were represented among the donors. CD4+ T cells were enriched through magnetic negative selection, after which naive cells were positively selected on CD45RA and the remaining negative fraction served as the memory subset. After blood collection by leukapheresis, PBMCs were isolated using Ficoll-Histopaque density gradient centrifugation and then cryopreserved in the vapor phase of liquid nitrogen. Analytical flow cytometry was used to check the purity and quantity of each magnetically sorted T cell population. Genomic DNA was isolated from each sorted fraction and quantified by UV absorbance on a Nanodrop 2000c. From a lookup of the germline V gene, CDR1 and CDR2 are MDHEN and SYDVKM. The trim is 6 bases for V and 4 bases for J, with a gap of 21 bases between the germline ends. From the cysteine through the phenylalanine, the CDR3 covers 17 amino acids. Only the CDR3 portion is preserved as DNA: 51 bases, with reading frame beginning at the first base.

Using the deep immunoSEQ assay, TCR CDR3 regions were amplified from genomic DNA by multiplex PCR. Extracted genomic DNA from each cell subset was distributed evenly across all wells of several immunoSEQ 96-well plates, and each plate was treated as a replicate. For sorted subsets, each replicate PCR was loaded with about 200 ng genomic DNA, equivalent to 30,000 or so T cell genomes. The purified libraries were quantified using a Qubit 3.0 fluorometer, sized with a Bioanalyzer 2100, and then quantified again using the KAPA Library Quantification kit. Each immunoSEQ 96-well plate was sequenced on its own single-read 150-cycle Illumina NextSeq 550 flow cell. The published analysis was carried out like this. The immunoSEQ output contained only junctional sequences without quality scores, so filtering could not match that applied to full-length reads. To assign V/J genes and CDR3, sequences were annotated against IMGT germline references using PyIR, a Python wrapper for IgBLAST v1.9. Any read was removed if the V/J assignment was weak (E-value above 1e-6), the CDR3 was missing, or the read contained stop codons, out-of-frame junctions, or ambiguous translated residues. V3J clonotypes were defined as sequences sharing an identical inferred V gene, J gene, and CDR3 amino acid sequence. The percentage overlap between two repertoires was calculated by dividing the number of shared unique clonotypes by the size of the smaller repertoire. RTK rarefaction, the Chao1 estimator, and Recon v2.1 estimates of unobserved clonotypes were used to assess repertoire richness. Generation probabilities for all TCRbeta clonotypes obtained by the gDNA method from a few donors were computed using OLGA. TCRdb stores this immuneACCESS table with in-frame sequences only. Part of the clones is absent; in the studies checked, under half of the shortfall reflects unresolved V genes, and no reason is known for the rest. V and J calls and clone size follow that table, whereas D and trimming were derived from the DNA. Present in this sample are 2 million to 3 million clones, approximately 93% of which were seen just once. Roughly 0.36% of the sample goes to the ten largest clones.

The full study reports these points: Naive subsets generally had larger estimated clonotype richness than memory subsets. Clonotypes shared by all four sorted-subset donors showed higher generation probabilities than non-shared clonotypes. Rarefaction of sorted-subset datasets indicated incomplete sequencing despite the large sequencing depth. Because the study included only a small number of donors, the genetic and exposure-history diversity represented was limited. Only blood was sampled, and tissue TCR repertoires likely differ from those in blood. Pairwise subsampling led to the expectation that sequencing depth would affect the degree of clonotype sharing among donors. Sharing across several donors was observed for approximately 5% of naive CD4, under 4% of naive CD8, about 2.3% of memory CD4, and roughly 0.4% of memory CD8 clonotypes.

The chain is encoded by TRBV28 joined to TRBJ2-2; the best D guess is TRBD2, with 5 bases matching. The clonotype was recovered from a man aged 18-30 years in good health. Some clones in this sample may be carry-over from other donors' samples. Sample: naive CD4+ T cells from PBMCs. The sample's cell subset or site label is to be understood as: CD45RA+ positively selected. DNA sequence: TGTGCCAGCAGCCTCCCGGGAAACCGCTTCTCCACCGGGGAGCTGTTTTTT. It specifies CASSLPGNRFSTGELFF.